This T cell receptor beta chain comes out of a study of blood T cell repertoires in COVID-19. Across the whole study: Researchers got acute and convalescent COVID-19 samples from the United States, Italy and Spain. PBMCs, B-cell-depleted T cells, or T cells provided the cDNA or gDNA that made up the material.

The protocol was immunoSEQ multiplex PCR, while the TCRdb copy is restricted to in-frame clones and leaves out a portion. The sample records about 300,000 clones, about nine tenths being singletons. During active infection, Seattle patients enrolled and were then monitored through disease. Germline CDR1 SGDLS, CDR2 YYNGEE. Trimming took off 3 bases at V and 6 bases at J, with 12 bases between the two ends. The length of the CDR3 is 13 residues. This rearrangement joins TRBV9 to TRBJ1-2, with D perhaps matching TRBD1 (6 bases). Sequences were obtained from peripheral blood. This TCR was sampled from a woman under 40 with COVID-19, enrolled during active disease. DNA for the CDR3: TGTGCCAGCAGCGAGCCTAACAGGGATGGCTACACCTTC. Protein sequence: CASSEPNRDGYTF.